These T cell receptor beta chains were read from a single sample in a study of cytomegalovirus exposure and HLA in healthy donors. Clones were sequenced by immunoSEQ multiplex PCR, and TCRdb holds only the in-frame ones, with some missing. The sample contains roughly 170,000 clones, roughly 85% of which appear only once. The sequenced material came from PBMCs. The receptors here all came from a male donor in good health and CMV-seronegative. Both conserved end residues are part of each CDR3. A D gene is named only where the DNA matches it firmly. Size values are once, few and many counts, or a class for expanded clones, and some rows have none.

d_call: TRBD1
v_call: TRBV4-1
clone_size: few
j_call: TRBJ1-1
cdr3_aa: CASSQGGQLNTEAFF
cdr3_nt: TGCGCCAGCAGCCAAGGGGGACAGTTGAACACTGAAGCTTTCTTT

d_call: TRBD2
v_call: TRBV5-1
clone_size: NA
j_call: TRBJ2-3
cdr3_aa: CASSLGLAGGMDTQYF
cdr3_nt: TGCGCCAGCAGCTTGGGGCTAGCGGGAGGGATGGATACGCAGTATTTT

d_call: TRBD1
v_call: TRBV7-9
clone_size: NA
j_call: TRBJ2-7
cdr3_aa: CASSIQGLLYEQYF
cdr3_nt: TGTGCCAGCAGCATACAGGGGCTCCTCTACGAGCAGTACTTC

d_call: NA
v_call: TRBV19
clone_size: NA
j_call: TRBJ2-7
cdr3_aa: CASSPTSTGGGIGQYF
cdr3_nt: TGTGCCAGTAGTCCGACCTCCACAGGGGGGGGAATCGGGCAGTACTTC

d_call: NA
v_call: TRBV9
clone_size: NA
j_call: TRBJ2-4
cdr3_aa: CASGRGGLGKNIQYF
cdr3_nt: TGTGCCAGCGGGAGGGGGGGCCTCGGCAAAAACATTCAGTACTTC

d_call: NA
v_call: TRBV5-8
clone_size: NA
j_call: TRBJ2-2
cdr3_aa: CASSQGLRTGELFF
cdr3_nt: TGTGCCAGCAGCCAGGGGTTACGGACCGGGGAGCTGTTTTTT

d_call: TRBD1
v_call: TRBV9
clone_size: NA
j_call: TRBJ2-5
cdr3_aa: CASSVGTGGHQETQYF
cdr3_nt: TGTGCCAGCAGCGTAGGGACAGGGGGCCACCAAGAGACCCAGTACTTC

d_call: NA
v_call: TRBV11-2
clone_size: few
j_call: TRBJ1-2
cdr3_aa: CASSVPTANYGYTF
cdr3_nt: TGTGCCAGCAGCGTACCTACAGCTAACTATGGCTACACCTTC

d_call: NA
v_call: TRBV11-2
clone_size: NA
j_call: TRBJ2-5
cdr3_aa: CASSSRFSRETQYF
cdr3_nt: TGTGCCAGCAGCTCTAGGTTCTCACGAGAGACCCAGTACTTC

d_call: NA
v_call: TRBV5-1
clone_size: once
j_call: TRBJ1-1
cdr3_aa: CASSLAGGFNTEAFF
cdr3_nt: TGCGCCAGCAGCTTGGCCGGAGGGTTTAACACTGAAGCTTTCTTT

d_call: NA
v_call: TRBV7-9
clone_size: NA
j_call: TRBJ1-4
cdr3_aa: CSSSLAGSFNEKLFF
cdr3_nt: TGTTCCAGCAGCTTAGCTGGCAGTTTTAATGAAAAACTGTTTTTT

d_call: TRBD1
v_call: TRBV5-4
clone_size: few
j_call: TRBJ2-3
cdr3_aa: CASSLVGQHTDTQYF
cdr3_nt: TGTGCCAGCAGCTTGGTGGGACAGCACACAGATACGCAGTATTTT

d_call: TRBD1
v_call: TRBV6-1
clone_size: NA
j_call: TRBJ2-7
cdr3_aa: CASKRGTGSLYEQYF
cdr3_nt: TGCGCCAGCAAAAGGGGGACAGGTAGTTTGTACGAGCAGTACTTC

d_call: NA
v_call: TRBV29-1
clone_size: NA
j_call: TRBJ2-3
cdr3_aa: CSVDYTDTQYF
cdr3_nt: TGCAGCGTCGACTACACAGATACGCAGTATTTT

d_call: NA
v_call: TRBV6-6
clone_size: NA
j_call: TRBJ1-2
cdr3_aa: CASSYSSRGANYGYTF
cdr3_nt: TGTGCCAGCAGTTACTCGTCCCGGGGGGCTAACTATGGCTACACCTTC

d_call: NA
v_call: TRBV2
clone_size: NA
j_call: TRBJ2-3
cdr3_aa: CASRPQGLDTQYF
cdr3_nt: TGTGCCAGCAGGCCACAGGGTCTAGATACGCAGTATTTT

d_call: NA
v_call: TRBV20-1
clone_size: NA
j_call: TRBJ1-2
cdr3_aa: CSGLSNYGYTF
cdr3_nt: TGCAGTGGGCTTTCTAACTATGGCTACACCTTC

d_call: NA
v_call: TRBV7-3
clone_size: NA
j_call: TRBJ2-1
cdr3_aa: CASSGGGNTNEQFF
cdr3_nt: TGTGCCAGCAGCGGCGGAGGGAATACCAATGAGCAGTTCTTC

d_call: NA
v_call: TRBV5-4
clone_size: NA
j_call: TRBJ2-2
cdr3_aa: CASSSGRNTGELFF
cdr3_nt: TGTGCCAGCAGCTCTGGCCGGAACACCGGGGAGCTGTTTTTT

d_call: NA
v_call: TRBV5-1
clone_size: NA
j_call: TRBJ1-1
cdr3_aa: CASSLEGVTPEAFF
cdr3_nt: TGCGCCAGCAGCTTGGAGGGGGTGACTCCTGAAGCTTTCTTT

d_call: NA
v_call: TRBV5-6
clone_size: NA
j_call: TRBJ2-6
cdr3_aa: CASGLGANVLTF
cdr3_nt: TGTGCCAGCGGGCTTGGGGCCAACGTCCTGACTTTC

d_call: TRBD2
v_call: TRBV5-1
clone_size: NA
j_call: TRBJ2-2
cdr3_aa: CASSLRTSGGDTGELFF
cdr3_nt: TGCGCCAGCAGCTTGAGGACTAGCGGGGGGGACACCGGGGAGCTGTTTTTT

d_call: TRBD2
v_call: TRBV6-4
clone_size: NA
j_call: TRBJ2-1
cdr3_aa: CASSPLGLAGETSYNEQFF
cdr3_nt: TGTGCCAGCAGTCCCTTGGGGCTAGCGGGAGAAACCTCCTACAATGAGCAGTTCTTC

d_call: TRBD1
v_call: TRBV5-1
clone_size: NA
j_call: TRBJ2-7
cdr3_aa: CASSQTPGQAYEQYF
cdr3_nt: TGCGCCAGCAGCCAAACCCCGGGACAGGCCTACGAGCAGTACTTC

d_call: NA
v_call: TRBV28
clone_size: NA
j_call: TRBJ2-7
cdr3_aa: CASSLIENEQYF
cdr3_nt: TGTGCCAGCAGTTTAATAGAGAACGAGCAGTACTTC

d_call: NA
v_call: TRBV5-1
clone_size: NA
j_call: TRBJ2-6
cdr3_aa: CASQTELYSGANVLTF
cdr3_nt: TGCGCCAGCCAGACAGAATTGTACTCTGGGGCCAACGTCCTGACTTTC

d_call: NA
v_call: TRBV7-2
clone_size: NA
j_call: TRBJ2-1
cdr3_aa: CASSLRVAYYNEQFF
cdr3_nt: TGTGCCAGCAGCTTAAGAGTTGCGTACTACAATGAGCAGTTCTTC

d_call: NA
v_call: TRBV9
clone_size: once
j_call: TRBJ2-5
cdr3_aa: CASSTEGVPETQYF
cdr3_nt: TGTGCCAGCAGCACGGAAGGGGTTCCAGAGACCCAGTACTTC

d_call: NA
v_call: TRBV6-6
clone_size: NA
j_call: TRBJ2-6
cdr3_aa: CASSYGASSGANVLTF
cdr3_nt: TGTGCCAGCAGTTACGGGGCTAGCTCTGGGGCCAACGTCCTGACTTTC

d_call: NA
v_call: TRBV9
clone_size: NA
j_call: TRBJ1-5
cdr3_aa: CASSAGDQPQHF
cdr3_nt: TGTGCCAGCAGCGCCGGGGATCAGCCCCAGCATTTT

d_call: TRBD1
v_call: TRBV19
clone_size: NA
j_call: TRBJ2-5
cdr3_aa: CATRDRGETQYF
cdr3_nt: TGTGCCACCCGGGACAGAGGAGAGACCCAGTACTTC

d_call: NA
v_call: TRBV6-6
clone_size: few
j_call: TRBJ1-5
cdr3_aa: CASSYSLTDQPQHF
cdr3_nt: TGTGCCAGCAGTTACTCGCTGACAGATCAGCCCCAGCATTTT

d_call: NA
v_call: TRBV9
clone_size: NA
j_call: TRBJ2-7
cdr3_aa: CASSVGGPAYEQYF
cdr3_nt: TGTGCCAGCAGCGTAGGAGGTCCGGCCTACGAGCAGTACTTC

d_call: NA
v_call: TRBV27
clone_size: once
j_call: TRBJ2-7
cdr3_aa: CASSSGSGRYEQYF
cdr3_nt: TGTGCCAGCAGTTCGGGGTCAGGGAGGTACGAGCAGTACTTC

d_call: NA
v_call: TRBV5-1
clone_size: NA
j_call: TRBJ1-2
cdr3_aa: CASSSLRGAPDYGYTF
cdr3_nt: TGCGCCAGCAGCTCCCTTCGGGGGGCGCCTGACTATGGCTACACCTTC

d_call: NA
v_call: TRBV7-9
clone_size: NA
j_call: TRBJ1-1
cdr3_aa: CASSLGPGNTEAFF
cdr3_nt: TGTGCCAGCAGCTTAGGCCCAGGGAACACTGAAGCTTTCTTT

d_call: TRBD1
v_call: TRBV10-3
clone_size: NA
j_call: TRBJ2-7
cdr3_aa: CATSEGTGPYEQYF
cdr3_nt: TGTGCCACCTCGGAGGGGACAGGACCCTACGAGCAGTACTTC

d_call: TRBD1
v_call: TRBV10-3
clone_size: NA
j_call: TRBJ2-7
cdr3_aa: CAISVATGNSYEQYF
cdr3_nt: TGTGCCATCAGTGTCGCGACAGGGAACTCCTACGAGCAGTACTTC

d_call: TRBD1
v_call: TRBV4-2
clone_size: NA
j_call: TRBJ1-2
cdr3_aa: CASSPQTGLSYGYTF
cdr3_nt: TGTGCCAGCAGCCCACAGACAGGGCTCTCCTATGGCTACACCTTC

d_call: NA
v_call: TRBV28
clone_size: NA
j_call: TRBJ1-4
cdr3_aa: CASRFYPRGGFGEKLFF
cdr3_nt: TGTGCCAGCAGATTTTACCCCAGAGGGGGTTTTGGGGAAAAACTGTTTTTT

d_call: TRBD1
v_call: TRBV19
clone_size: NA
j_call: TRBJ2-1
cdr3_aa: CASSIGGQGSNEQFF
cdr3_nt: TGTGCCAGTAGTATAGGGGGACAGGGGAGCAATGAGCAGTTCTTC

d_call: TRBD2
v_call: TRBV2
clone_size: NA
j_call: TRBJ2-2
cdr3_aa: CASSLLAGVGELFF
cdr3_nt: TGTGCCAGCAGTCTACTAGCGGGAGTAGGGGAGCTGTTTTTT

d_call: NA
v_call: TRBV7-3
clone_size: NA
j_call: TRBJ1-5
cdr3_aa: CASSLSGGNQPQHF
cdr3_nt: TGTGCCAGCAGCTTATCAGGGGGCAATCAGCCCCAGCATTTT

d_call: TRBD2
v_call: TRBV6-5
clone_size: few
j_call: TRBJ2-2
cdr3_aa: CASSSIAGEAGELFF
cdr3_nt: TGTGCCAGCAGTTCCATAGCGGGAGAAGCCGGGGAGCTGTTTTTT

d_call: TRBD2
v_call: TRBV13
clone_size: NA
j_call: TRBJ2-7
cdr3_aa: CASSWGGYEQYF
cdr3_nt: TGTGCCAGCAGCTGGGGGGGGTACGAGCAGTACTTC